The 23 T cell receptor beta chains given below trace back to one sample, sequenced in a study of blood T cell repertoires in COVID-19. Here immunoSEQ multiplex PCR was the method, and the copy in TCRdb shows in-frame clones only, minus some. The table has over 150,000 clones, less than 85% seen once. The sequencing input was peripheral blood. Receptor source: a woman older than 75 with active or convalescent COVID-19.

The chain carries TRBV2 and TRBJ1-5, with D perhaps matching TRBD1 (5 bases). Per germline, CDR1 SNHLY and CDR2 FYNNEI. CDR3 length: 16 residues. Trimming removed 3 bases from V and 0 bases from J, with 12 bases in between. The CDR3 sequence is CASSDQGLYSNQPQHF. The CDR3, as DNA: TGTGCCAGCAGTGATCAGGGACTATATAGCAATCAGCCCCAGCATTTT. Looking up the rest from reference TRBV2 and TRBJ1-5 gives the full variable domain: EPEVTQTPSHQVTQMGQEVILRCVPISNHLYFYWYRQILGQKVEFLVSFYNNEISEKSEIFDDQFSVERPDGSNFTLKIRSTKLEDSAMYFCASSDQGLYSNQPQHFGDGTRLSIL.

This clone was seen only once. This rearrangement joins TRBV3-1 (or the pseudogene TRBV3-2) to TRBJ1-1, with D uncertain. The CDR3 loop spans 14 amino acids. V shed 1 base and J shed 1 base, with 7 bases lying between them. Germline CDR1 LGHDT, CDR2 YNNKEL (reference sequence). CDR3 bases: TGTGCCAGCAGCCAAGTCCCGAGGAACACTGAAGCTTTCTTT. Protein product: CASSQVPRNTEAFF.

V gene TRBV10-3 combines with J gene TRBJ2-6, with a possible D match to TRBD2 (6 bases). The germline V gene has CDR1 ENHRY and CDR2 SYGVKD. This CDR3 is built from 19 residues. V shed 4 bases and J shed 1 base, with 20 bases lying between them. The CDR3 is CAISGGTLGGESGANVLTF. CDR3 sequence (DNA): TGTGCCATCAGTGGGGGAACTCTGGGGGGAGAATCTGGGGCCAACGTCCTGACTTTC.

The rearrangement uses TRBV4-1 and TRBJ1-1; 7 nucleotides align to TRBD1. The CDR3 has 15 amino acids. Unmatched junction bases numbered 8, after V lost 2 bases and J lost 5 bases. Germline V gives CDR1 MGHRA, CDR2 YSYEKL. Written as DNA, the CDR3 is TGCGCCAGCAGCCAACTTACCAGGGGGAATACTGAAGCTTTCTTT. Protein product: CASSQLTRGNTEAFF.

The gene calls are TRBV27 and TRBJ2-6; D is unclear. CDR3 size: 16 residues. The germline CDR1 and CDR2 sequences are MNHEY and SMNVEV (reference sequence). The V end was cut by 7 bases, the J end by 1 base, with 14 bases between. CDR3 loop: CASTSNRISGANVLTF. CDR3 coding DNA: TGTGCCAGCACGAGTAACAGAATTTCTGGGGCCAACGTCCTGACTTTC.

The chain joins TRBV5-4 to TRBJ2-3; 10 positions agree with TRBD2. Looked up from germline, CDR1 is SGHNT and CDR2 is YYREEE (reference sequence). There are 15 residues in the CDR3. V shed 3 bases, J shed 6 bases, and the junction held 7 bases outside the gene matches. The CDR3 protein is CASSSIAGGPDTQYF. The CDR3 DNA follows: TGTGCCAGCAGCTCTATAGCGGGAGGTCCCGATACGCAGTATTTT. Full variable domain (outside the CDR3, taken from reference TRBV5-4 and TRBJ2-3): ETGVTQSPTHLIKTRGQQVTLRCSSQSGHNTVSWYQQALGQGPQFIFQYYREEENGRGNFPPRFSGLQFPNYSSELNVNALELDDSALYLCASSSIAGGPDTQYFGPGTRLTVL.

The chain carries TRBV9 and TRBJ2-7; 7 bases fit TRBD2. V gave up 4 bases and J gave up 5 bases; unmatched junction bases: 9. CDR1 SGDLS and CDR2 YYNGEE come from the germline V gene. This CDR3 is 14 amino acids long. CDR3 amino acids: CASSPHIGGDEQYF. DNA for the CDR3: TGTGCCAGCAGCCCCCACATTGGGGGGGACGAGCAGTACTTC.

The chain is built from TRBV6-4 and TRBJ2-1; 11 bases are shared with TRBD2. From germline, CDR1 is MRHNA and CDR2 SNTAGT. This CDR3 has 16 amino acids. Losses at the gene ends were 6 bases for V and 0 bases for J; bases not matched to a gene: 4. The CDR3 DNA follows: TGTGCCAGCAGAGATAGCGGGAGGGGCTCCTACAATGAGCAGTTCTTC. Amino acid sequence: CASRDSGRGSYNEQFF.

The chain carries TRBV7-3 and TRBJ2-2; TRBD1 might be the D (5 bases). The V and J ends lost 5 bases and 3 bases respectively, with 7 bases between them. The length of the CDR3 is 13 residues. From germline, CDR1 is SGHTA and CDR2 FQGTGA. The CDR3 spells CASSVTDTGELFF. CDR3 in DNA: TGTGCCAGCAGCGTGACAGACACCGGGGAGCTGTTTTTT. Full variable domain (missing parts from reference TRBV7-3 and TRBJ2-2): GAGVSQTPSNKVTEKGKYVELRCDPISGHTALYWYRQSLGQGPEFLIYFQGTGAADDSGLPNDRFFAVRPEGSVSTLKIQRTERGDSAVYLCASSVTDTGELFFGEGSRLTVL.

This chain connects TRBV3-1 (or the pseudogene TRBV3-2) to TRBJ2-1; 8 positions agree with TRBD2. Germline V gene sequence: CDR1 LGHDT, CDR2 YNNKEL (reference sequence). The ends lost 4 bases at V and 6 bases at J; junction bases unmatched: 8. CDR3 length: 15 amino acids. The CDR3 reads CASSPSGSFVNEQFF. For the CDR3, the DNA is TGTGCCAGCAGCCCCAGCGGGAGTTTCGTCAATGAGCAGTTCTTC.

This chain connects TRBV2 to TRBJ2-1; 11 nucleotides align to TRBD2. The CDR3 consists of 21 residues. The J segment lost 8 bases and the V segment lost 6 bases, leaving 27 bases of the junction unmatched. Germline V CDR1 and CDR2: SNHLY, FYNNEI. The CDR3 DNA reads TGTGCCAGCAGCGACCCCCATAGCGGGAGGGAGGGCCGACGGGAGGGGGATGAGCAGTTCTTC. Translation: CASSDPHSGREGRREGDEQFF.

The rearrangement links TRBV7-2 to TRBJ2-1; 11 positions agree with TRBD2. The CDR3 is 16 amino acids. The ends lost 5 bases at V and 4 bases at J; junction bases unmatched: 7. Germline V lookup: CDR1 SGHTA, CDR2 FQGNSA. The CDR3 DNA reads TGTGCCAGCAGCGGAGATAGCGGGAGGGCGTACAATGAGCAGTTCTTC. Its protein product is CASSGDSGRAYNEQFF.

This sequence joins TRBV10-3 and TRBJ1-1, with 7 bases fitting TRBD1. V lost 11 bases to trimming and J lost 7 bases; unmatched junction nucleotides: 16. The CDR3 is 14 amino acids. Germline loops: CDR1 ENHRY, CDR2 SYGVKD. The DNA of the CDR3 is TGTGCCGCATCACGACAGGGAAATTTGGGTGAAGCTTTCTTT. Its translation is CAASRQGNLGEAFF.

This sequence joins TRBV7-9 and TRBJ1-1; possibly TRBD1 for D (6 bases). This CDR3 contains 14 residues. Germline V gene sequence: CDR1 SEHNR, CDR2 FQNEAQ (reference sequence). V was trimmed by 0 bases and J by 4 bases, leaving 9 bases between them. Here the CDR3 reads CASSLAQGLTEAFF. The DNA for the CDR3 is TGTGCCAGCAGCTTAGCACAGGGTCTCACTGAAGCTTTCTTT.

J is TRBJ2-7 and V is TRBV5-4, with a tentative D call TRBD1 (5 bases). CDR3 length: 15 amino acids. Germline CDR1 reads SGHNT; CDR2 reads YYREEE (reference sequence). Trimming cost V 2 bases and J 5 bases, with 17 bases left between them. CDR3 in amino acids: CASSFRAGPQNEQYF. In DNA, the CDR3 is TGTGCCAGCAGCTTCCGTGCAGGGCCCCAGAACGAGCAGTACTTC.

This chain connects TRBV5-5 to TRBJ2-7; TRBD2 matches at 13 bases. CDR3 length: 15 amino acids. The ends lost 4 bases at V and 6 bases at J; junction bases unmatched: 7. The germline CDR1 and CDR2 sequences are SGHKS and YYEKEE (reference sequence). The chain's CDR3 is CASSLGLAGEFEQYF. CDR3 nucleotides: TGTGCCAGCAGCCTTGGACTAGCGGGAGAGTTCGAGCAGTACTTC.

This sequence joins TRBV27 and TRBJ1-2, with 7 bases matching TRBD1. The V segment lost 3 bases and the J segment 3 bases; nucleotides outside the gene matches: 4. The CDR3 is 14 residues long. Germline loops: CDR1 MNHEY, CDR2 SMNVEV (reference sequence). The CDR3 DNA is TGTGCCAGCAGTTTTTTAGGGGGCGACTATGGCTACACCTTC. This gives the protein CASSFLGGDYGYTF.

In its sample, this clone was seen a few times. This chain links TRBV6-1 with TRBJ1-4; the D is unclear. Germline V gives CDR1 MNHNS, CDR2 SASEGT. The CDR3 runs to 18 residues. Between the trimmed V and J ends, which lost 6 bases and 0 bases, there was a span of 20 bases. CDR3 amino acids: CASREFLPTVSTNEKLFF. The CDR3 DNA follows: TGTGCCAGCAGGGAATTTCTCCCTACAGTTTCAACTAATGAAAAACTGTTTTTT.

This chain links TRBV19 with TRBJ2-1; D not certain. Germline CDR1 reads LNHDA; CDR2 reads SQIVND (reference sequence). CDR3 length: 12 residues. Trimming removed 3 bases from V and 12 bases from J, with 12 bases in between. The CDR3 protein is CASSIPPDGQFF. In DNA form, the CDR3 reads TGTGCCAGTAGTATCCCTCCAGATGGGCAGTTCTTC.

The CDR3 sequence is CASSVGSGRSYEQYF. DNA for the CDR3: TGTGCCAGCAGCGTAGGTTCAGGGAGGTCCTACGAGCAGTACTTC. This chain uses TRBV9 with TRBJ2-7, with D tentatively TRBD2 (6 bases). Trimming removed 0 bases from V and 1 base from J, with 11 bases in between. There are 15 residues in the CDR3. Germline CDR1 reads SGDLS; CDR2 reads YYNGEE.

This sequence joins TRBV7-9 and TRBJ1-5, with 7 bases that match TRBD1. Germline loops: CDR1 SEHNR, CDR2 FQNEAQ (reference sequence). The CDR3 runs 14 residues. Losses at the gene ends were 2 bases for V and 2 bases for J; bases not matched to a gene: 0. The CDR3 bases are TGTGCCAGCAGCTTACAGGGGGGCAATCAGCCCCAGCATTTT. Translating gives CASSLQGGNQPQHF.

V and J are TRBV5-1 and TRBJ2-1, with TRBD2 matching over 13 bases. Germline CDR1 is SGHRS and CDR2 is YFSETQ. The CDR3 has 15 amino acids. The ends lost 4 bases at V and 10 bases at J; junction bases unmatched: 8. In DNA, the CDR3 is TGCGCCAGCAGCCCCGGGACTAGCGGGATCAACGAGCAGTTCTTC. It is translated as CASSPGTSGINEQFF.

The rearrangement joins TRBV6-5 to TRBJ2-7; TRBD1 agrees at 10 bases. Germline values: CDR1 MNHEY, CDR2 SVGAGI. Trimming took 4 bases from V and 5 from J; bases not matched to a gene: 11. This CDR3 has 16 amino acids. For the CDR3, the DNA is TGTGCCAGCAGTTCCGTCCGGGACAGGGGAACTCACGAGCAGTACTTC. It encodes CASSSVRDRGTHEQYF.